A selection of T cell receptor beta chains follows, all from one sample in a study of Ad26.COV2.S vaccination and SARS-CoV-2 variants. Measured with immunoSEQ multiplex PCR; TCRdb has only the in-frame clones, and not every one. The sample includes about 390,000 clones, around nine tenths of them seen just once. The sequenced sample was peripheral blood, obtained in a trial of Ad26.COV2.S vaccine versus placebo. These receptor sequences come from a person between 18 and 60 years old who received the Ad26.COV2.S COVID-19 vaccine or a placebo. CDR3s include the opening cysteine and the closing phenylalanine or tryptophan. A D gene is named only where the DNA matches it firmly. Not every row has a clone size; where given, it reads once, few, many or a size class.

D: .; size: few; V: TRBV4-1; J: TRBJ1-6; DNA: TGCGCCAGCAGCCAAGATGCTCTTACCGTCTCACTTAGTTCACCCCTCCACTTT; CDR3: CASSQDALTVSLSSPLHF
D: TRBD1; size: .; V: TRBV5-1; J: TRBJ1-6; DNA: TGCGCCAGCAGTTCCGGGACAGGGGCTGATTCACCCCTCCACTTT; CDR3: CASSSGTGADSPLHF
D: TRBD1; size: .; V: TRBV20-1; J: TRBJ2-1; DNA: TGCAGTGCTAGAGTCCCAGGGGGCGAATTCTTC; CDR3: CSARVPGGEFF
D: TRBD2; size: once; V: TRBV7-2; J: TRBJ2-7; DNA: TGTGCCAGCAGCACGAGCGGGGGGCTTTCCTACGAGCAGTACTTC; CDR3: CASSTSGGLSYEQYF
D: TRBD2; size: few; V: TRBV10-3; J: TRBJ2-7; DNA: TGTGCCATCAGTGGCACTAGCGGGGGGAGCTACGAGCAGTACTTC; CDR3: CAISGTSGGSYEQYF
D: .; size: .; V: TRBV14; J: TRBJ2-1; DNA: TGTGCCAGCAGCCAAGTCTCGGGGCGGTACAATGAGCAGTTCTTC; CDR3: CASSQVSGRYNEQFF
D: TRBD1; size: .; V: TRBV27; J: TRBJ1-2; DNA: TGTGCCAGCAGTCCCAGGGACAGGTGGGACTATGGCTACACCTTC; CDR3: CASSPRDRWDYGYTF
D: TRBD1; size: .; V: TRBV11-2; J: TRBJ2-2; DNA: TGTGCCAGCACCGGACAGGGGAGAATCCGTTATGCCGGGGAGCTGTTTTTT; CDR3: CASTGQGRIRYAGELFF
D: TRBD2; size: .; V: TRBV9; J: TRBJ2-7; DNA: TGTGCCAGCAGCCCAGGGACTAGCGGGCACTACGAGCAGTACTTC; CDR3: CASSPGTSGHYEQYF
D: .; size: .; V: TRBV5-1; J: TRBJ2-5; DNA: TGCGCCAGCAGCTTGGATAGGGAAGAGACCCAGTACTTC; CDR3: CASSLDREETQYF
D: .; size: .; V: TRBV9; J: TRBJ2-2; DNA: TGTGCCAGCAGCGTACAGGGATCCGGGGAGCTGTTTTTT; CDR3: CASSVQGSGELFF
D: TRBD1; size: .; V: TRBV6-5; J: TRBJ1-2; DNA: TGTGCCAGCAGCTCTGCTGGGACAGGGGGCGGCTACACCTTC; CDR3: CASSSAGTGGGYTF
D: .; size: .; V: TRBV7-9; J: TRBJ1-4; DNA: TGTGCCAGCAGCTTAAGAAGCGGAAAGCTGTTTTTT; CDR3: CASSLRSGKLFF
D: .; size: .; V: TRBV18; J: TRBJ1-5; DNA: TGTGCCAGCTCCCCGGGGGCCGGAAGGGGCAATCAGCCCCAGCATTTT; CDR3: CASSPGAGRGNQPQHF
D: TRBD1; size: once; V: TRBV11-2; J: TRBJ2-7; DNA: TGTGCCAGCAGCTTCGAGGGACAGGGGTACCACGAGCAGTACTTC; CDR3: CASSFEGQGYHEQYF
D: .; size: .; V: TRBV29-1; J: TRBJ1-1; DNA: TGCAGCGTTGTGGGGGTGAACACTGAAGCTTTCTTT; CDR3: CSVVGVNTEAFF
D: .; size: once; V: TRBV5-1; J: TRBJ1-1; DNA: TGCGCCAGCAGCTTGGTCCGGGGGGAAGTAGCTGAAGCTTTCTTT; CDR3: CASSLVRGEVAEAFF
D: TRBD1; size: .; V: TRBV3-1/TRBV3-2; J: TRBJ1-3; DNA: TGTGCCAGCAGCCAAGGGACAGGGGGAAACACCATATATTTT; CDR3: CASSQGTGGNTIYF
D: TRBD1; size: .; V: TRBV2; J: TRBJ1-4; DNA: TGTGCCAGCAGGAACCCACAGGGGTGGGCAGAGTTGACTAATGAAAAACTGTTTTTT; CDR3: CASRNPQGWAELTNEKLFF
D: .; size: few; V: TRBV7-2; J: TRBJ2-4; DNA: TGTGCCAGCAGCTTTCTTCGGTTAGTAGACCGGGGGAACATTCAGTACTTC; CDR3: CASSFLRLVDRGNIQYF
D: .; size: .; V: TRBV7-8; J: TRBJ2-5; DNA: TGTGCCAGCAGCTTTCTCGACCCGTCCCTGTACTTC; CDR3: CASSFLDPSLYF
D: .; size: .; V: TRBV5-8; J: TRBJ1-6; DNA: TGTGCCAGCAGCTTGTATGGTTATTATAATTCACCCCTCCACTTT; CDR3: CASSLYGYYNSPLHF
D: .; size: .; V: TRBV6-1; J: TRBJ1-4; DNA: TGTGCCAGCAGTGACAGGGGCGGTGCAACTAATGAAAAACTGTTTTTT; CDR3: CASSDRGGATNEKLFF
D: .; size: .; V: TRBV9; J: TRBJ2-1; DNA: TGTGCCAGCAGCGCCCGACAGGCAATGTACAATGAGCAGTTCTTC; CDR3: CASSARQAMYNEQFF
D: TRBD1; size: once; V: TRBV5-1; J: TRBJ1-1; DNA: TGCGCCAGCAGCTTCATACAGGGGGACCCGGCTTTCTTT; CDR3: CASSFIQGDPAFF
D: TRBD1; size: .; V: TRBV5-6; J: TRBJ2-7; DNA: TGTGCCAGCAGCTTATGGACAGGGGGGGACGAGCAGTACTTC; CDR3: CASSLWTGGDEQYF
D: .; size: .; V: TRBV4-1; J: TRBJ2-7; DNA: TGCGCCAGCAGCCTACCGTTGGGGGGCGCGGATGAGCAGTACTTC; CDR3: CASSLPLGGADEQYF
D: .; size: .; V: TRBV27; J: TRBJ2-1; DNA: TGTGCCAGCAGCTCCCGGACAAGCATCAATGAGCAGTTCTTC; CDR3: CASSSRTSINEQFF
D: .; size: few; V: TRBV4-2; J: TRBJ1-6; DNA: TGTGCCAGCAGCCAACAATCCGGTAGGGCCTATAATTCACCCCTCCACTTT; CDR3: CASSQQSGRAYNSPLHF
D: .; size: .; V: TRBV7-8; J: TRBJ1-1; DNA: TGTGCCAGCAGCTTACGGCAGATGAACACTGAAGCTTTCTTT; CDR3: CASSLRQMNTEAFF
D: TRBD1; size: .; V: TRBV6-1; J: TRBJ2-6; DNA: TGTGCCAGCAGTGACGCCGGGACAGGGGGCTCTGGGGCCAACGTCCTGACTTTC; CDR3: CASSDAGTGGSGANVLTF
D: .; size: .; V: TRBV18; J: TRBJ1-2; DNA: TGTGCCAGCTCACCTCCCCTGGCAGCCCTCTATGGCTACACCTTC; CDR3: CASSPPLAALYGYTF
D: .; size: .; V: TRBV19; J: TRBJ1-2; DNA: TGTGCCAGTAGTATTAGTGGGACCCTGAACTATGGCTACACCTTC; CDR3: CASSISGTLNYGYTF
D: .; size: few; V: TRBV12-3/TRBV12-4; J: TRBJ2-2; DNA: TGTGCCAGCAGGGGACCGGGCACCGGGGAGCTGTTTTTT; CDR3: CASRGPGTGELFF
D: TRBD1; size: .; V: TRBV28; J: TRBJ1-4; DNA: TGTGCCAGCAGTCAAACGGGACAGAGAAATGAAAAACTGTTTTTT; CDR3: CASSQTGQRNEKLFF
D: .; size: .; V: TRBV18; J: TRBJ1-4; DNA: TGTGCCAGCTCACCACCAGAGGGTTCGAATGAAAAACTGTTTTTT; CDR3: CASSPPEGSNEKLFF
D: .; size: .; V: TRBV18; J: TRBJ1-2; DNA: TGTGCCAGCTCACCGGGGTCATCTAACTATGGCTACACCTTC; CDR3: CASSPGSSNYGYTF
D: TRBD1; size: .; V: TRBV6-5; J: TRBJ2-3; DNA: TGTGCCAGCACTCTACAGGGGGCCAGCACAGATACGCAGTATTTT; CDR3: CASTLQGASTDTQYF
D: .; size: .; V: TRBV4-1; J: TRBJ1-1; DNA: TGCGCCAGCAGCCAAGATTATGGGGGCACTGAAGCTTTCTTT; CDR3: CASSQDYGGTEAFF
D: .; size: .; V: TRBV7-2; J: TRBJ1-2; DNA: TGTGCCAGCAGCTTAGGGACCACCACCACGCATGGCTACACCTTC; CDR3: CASSLGTTTTHGYTF
D: TRBD2; size: .; V: TRBV20-1; J: TRBJ2-2; DNA: TGCAGTGCTAGTCCCAGCGGGGGGGTTACCGGGGAGCTGTTTTTT; CDR3: CSASPSGGVTGELFF
D: .; size: .; V: TRBV6-2/TRBV6-3; J: TRBJ1-5; DNA: TGTGCCAGCAGCTCCCTCCGGACAGCCGGGACCCAGCATTTT; CDR3: CASSSLRTAGTQHF
D: .; size: .; V: TRBV11-3; J: TRBJ1-1; DNA: TGTGCCAGCAGCTTAGAGCTGAACACTGAAGCTTTCTTT; CDR3: CASSLELNTEAFF
D: .; size: .; V: TRBV10-3; J: TRBJ2-3; DNA: TGTGCCATCAGTGATTCCACAGATACGCAGTATTTT; CDR3: CAISDSTDTQYF
D: .; size: .; V: TRBV7-9; J: TRBJ1-6; DNA: TGTGCCAGCAGCTTCGAGAGGATAGCTTCACCCCTCCACTTT; CDR3: CASSFERIASPLHF
D: .; size: once; V: TRBV6-5; J: TRBJ1-1; DNA: TGTGCCAGCAGCCCCTCTTTTGTGACTGAAGCTTTCTTT; CDR3: CASSPSFVTEAFF
D: .; size: .; V: TRBV7-8; J: TRBJ1-6; DNA: TGTGCCAGCAGCTTAGTCCGGGGACGGCTAAATTCACCCCTCCACTTT; CDR3: CASSLVRGRLNSPLHF
D: .; size: .; V: TRBV3-1/TRBV3-2; J: TRBJ1-2; DNA: TGTGCCAGCAGCCTCGAGTCAGGCGGCTACACCTTC; CDR3: CASSLESGGYTF
D: TRBD1; size: .; V: TRBV10-2; J: TRBJ2-7; DNA: TGCGCCAGCAGTGTTTCTGAGACAGGGGCGTACGAGCAGTACTTC; CDR3: CASSVSETGAYEQYF
D: .; size: .; V: TRBV30; J: TRBJ2-5; DNA: TGTGCCTGGAGCGCTGGGAGGTATGAGACCCAGTACTTC; CDR3: CAWSAGRYETQYF